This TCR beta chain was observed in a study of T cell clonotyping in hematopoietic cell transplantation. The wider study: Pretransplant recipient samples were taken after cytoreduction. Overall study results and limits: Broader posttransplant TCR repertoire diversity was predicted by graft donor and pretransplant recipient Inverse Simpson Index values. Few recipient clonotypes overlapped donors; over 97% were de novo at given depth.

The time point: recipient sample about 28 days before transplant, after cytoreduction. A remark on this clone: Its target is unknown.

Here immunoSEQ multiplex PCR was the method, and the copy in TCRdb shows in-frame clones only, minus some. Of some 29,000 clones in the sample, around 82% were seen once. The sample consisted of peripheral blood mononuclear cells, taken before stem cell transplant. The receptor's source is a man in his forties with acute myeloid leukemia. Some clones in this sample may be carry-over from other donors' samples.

The CDR3 bases are TGTGCCGGCACCCGACAGTTTGGCGGGGAGCTGTTTTTT. This sequence encodes CAGTRQFGGELFF. The J gene is TRBJ2-2, the V gene TRBV28; D perhaps matches TRBD1 (5 bases). This CDR3 comprises 13 residues. Germline CDR1 reads MDHEN; CDR2 reads SYDVKM. The V end lost 11 bases, the J end lost 7 bases, and 17 bases lay between the germline ends.